What follows are 8 T cell receptor beta chains derived from one specimen sequenced in a study of T-cell memory formation after mild COVID-19. TCRdb fed the 5' RACE reads into MiXCR, producing one record per CDR3 protein. The data show 500,000 to 600,000 distinct CDR3 sequences, with approximately 19% seen just once and 12% held by the top ten. Specimen: PBMCs or a T cell subset sorted from them (not recorded which). These TCRs come from an adult woman who had mild COVID-19 (a few samples of this study predate the infection). Cell type and time point are not known.

The V call is TRBV5-1, the J call TRBJ1-3; D unresolved. Germline V lookup: CDR1 SGHRS, CDR2 YFSETQ. The CDR3 sequence is 14 residues long. V lost 0 bases and J lost 3, with 7 bases in between. In DNA, the CDR3 is TGCGCCAGCAGCTTGGGGCAGAATGGAAACACCATATATTTT. Its translation is CASSLGQNGNTIYF.

J is TRBJ2-2 and V is TRBV5-6, with 7 bases lining up with TRBD1. V shed 4 bases, J shed 5 bases, and the junction held 8 bases outside the gene matches. The CDR3 length is 15 residues. Germline loops: CDR1 SGHDT, CDR2 YYEEEE. The CDR3 loop reads CASSPDRVGTGELFF. CDR3 nucleotide sequence: TGTGCCAGCAGCCCCGACAGGGTAGGGACCGGGGAGCTGTTTTTT.

The chain couples TRBV11-3 to TRBJ2-5; TRBD1 matches 10 bases. The CDR3 is 15 residues long. CDR1 is SGHNT, CDR2 YENEEA, per germline. V trimming: 5 bases; J trimming: 5 bases; junction bases outside the gene matches: 8. In DNA, the CDR3 is TGTGCCAGCAGCGGGTTGACAGGGGGCGTGGAGACCCAGTACTTC. Translation gives CASSGLTGGVETQYF.

The rearrangement links TRBV12-3 or TRBV12-4 to TRBJ2-7, with D possibly TRBD1 on 7 matching bases. V lost 6 bases and J 6 bases, leaving 24 bases between the germline ends. There are 16 residues in the CDR3. The CDR3 DNA reads as TGTGCCAGCAGGCCGCGGGACAGCCCTAGGGCCGGCGAGCAGTACTTC. Translating gives CASRPRDSPRAGEQYF.

This clonotype occurred a few times. The genes are TRBV21-1 and TRBJ2-1; TRBD2, the D gene given by the table, was not confirmed from the DNA. TRBV21-1 is a pseudogene locus. The CDR3 consists of 15 residues. CDR3 DNA sequence: TGTGCCACCTATCAATGGACTTTTTACTACAATGAGCAGTTCTTC. It yields the protein CATYQWTFYYNEQFF.

The genes are TRBV27 and TRBJ2-1; TRBD2 aligns across 9 bases. Trimming cost V 6 bases and J 2 bases; bases outside gene matches: 8. Germline CDR1 reads MNHEY; CDR2 reads SMNVEV (reference sequence). The length of the CDR3 is 16 residues. Here the CDR3 reads CASRGSGRGTYNEQFF. CDR3 DNA: TGTGCCAGCAGGGGTAGCGGGAGAGGAACCTACAATGAGCAGTTCTTC.

This clonotype was recorded a few times. This CDR3 reads CASSLPARAPSYEQYF. The CDR3 DNA reads as TGTGCCAGCAGCTTACCAGCGAGAGCCCCTTCCTACGAGCAGTACTTC. The V and J genes are TRBV7-3 and TRBJ2-7; unclear D gene. The V end was cut by 2 bases, the J end by 1 base, with 15 bases between. The CDR3 is 16 residues long. Germline assignment: CDR1 SGHTA and CDR2 FQGTGA.

The chain has TRBV9 and TRBJ2-1; possibly TRBD2 for D (7 bases). Germline lookup yields CDR1 SGDLS and CDR2 YYNGEE. V was pared by 4 bases and J by 10 bases, with 21 bases between. This CDR3 spans 15 amino acids. The CDR3 here is CASSSRTGGGREQFF. In nucleotides, the CDR3 is TGTGCCAGCAGCTCTCGGACGGGCGGGGGCCGGGAGCAGTTCTTC.